This is a list of T cell receptor beta chains from one sample in a study of T cell changes during pregnancy in multiple sclerosis. The method was immunoSEQ multiplex PCR; TCRdb's version includes in-frame clones alone and lacks a portion of them. The sample lists 75,000 to 95,000 clones, approximately 90% occurring once. The sequencing used peripheral blood, collected before pregnancy. The receptors derive from a female donor with multiple sclerosis, enrolled in a pregnancy study. Both conserved end residues are part of each CDR3. D genes are given only for firm matches. A row's size may be missing; if present it is once, few, many or a size class.

d_gene	v_gene	j_gene	abundance	CDR3aa	CDR3nt
-	TRBV5-1	TRBJ2-7	-	CASSRGGLGEQYF	TGCGCCAGCAGCAGGGGGGGATTAGGCGAGCAGTACTTC
TRBD1	TRBV6-6	TRBJ2-5	-	CASRGQDLEKTQYF	TGTGCCAGCAGGGGACAGGACTTGGAAAAGACCCAGTACTTC
-	TRBV5-1	TRBJ2-1	-	CASSLAERVYNEQFF	TGCGCCAGCAGCTTGGCCGAGCGGGTGTACAATGAGCAGTTCTTC
TRBD1	TRBV7-2	TRBJ1-1	-	CASSPGTGLEAFF	TGTGCCAGCAGCCCGGGGACAGGACTTGAAGCTTTCTTT
-	TRBV28	TRBJ2-2	-	CASRPTGNTGELFF	TGTGCCAGCAGACCGACAGGGAACACCGGGGAGCTGTTTTTT
-	TRBV7-9	TRBJ1-1	-	CASSPLGGRESYEAFF	TGTGCCAGCAGCCCCCTTGGGGGGAGGGAGTCTTATGAAGCTTTCTTT
-	TRBV11-2	TRBJ2-5	-	CASSAGPSRAAQYF	TGTGCCAGCAGCGCGGGCCCTTCAAGAGCGGCCCAGTACTTC
-	TRBV5-4	TRBJ1-2	-	CASSLKSGASGYTF	TGTGCCAGCAGCTTGAAGTCAGGGGCCTCTGGCTACACCTTC
-	TRBV25-1	TRBJ2-3	-	CASSQRGGTDTQYF	TGTGCCAGCAGCCAAAGAGGGGGTACAGATACGCAGTATTTT
TRBD1	TRBV19	TRBJ1-5	-	CASSQGARTNQPQHF	TGTGCCAGTAGTCAGGGGGCGCGAACCAATCAGCCCCAGCATTTT
TRBD1	TRBV7-2	TRBJ2-2	-	CASHRDRGWTGELFF	TGTGCCAGCCATCGGGACAGGGGTTGGACCGGGGAGCTGTTTTTT
-	TRBV10-3	TRBJ1-2	few	CAISDNSNYGYTF	TGTGCCATCAGTGACAACAGTAACTATGGCTACACCTTC
TRBD2	TRBV18	TRBJ2-7	-	CASSPTAGGTSFAYEQYF	TGTGCCAGCTCACCAACGGCGGGAGGGACTAGTTTCGCCTACGAGCAGTACTTC
TRBD1	TRBV5-5	TRBJ1-2	-	CASSRQGYYGYTF	TGTGCCAGCAGCCGACAGGGATACTATGGCTACACCTTC
-	TRBV7-9	TRBJ1-4	-	CASSRGSAGEKLFF	TGTGCCAGCAGCCGCGGGTCAGCCGGTGAAAAACTGTTTTTT